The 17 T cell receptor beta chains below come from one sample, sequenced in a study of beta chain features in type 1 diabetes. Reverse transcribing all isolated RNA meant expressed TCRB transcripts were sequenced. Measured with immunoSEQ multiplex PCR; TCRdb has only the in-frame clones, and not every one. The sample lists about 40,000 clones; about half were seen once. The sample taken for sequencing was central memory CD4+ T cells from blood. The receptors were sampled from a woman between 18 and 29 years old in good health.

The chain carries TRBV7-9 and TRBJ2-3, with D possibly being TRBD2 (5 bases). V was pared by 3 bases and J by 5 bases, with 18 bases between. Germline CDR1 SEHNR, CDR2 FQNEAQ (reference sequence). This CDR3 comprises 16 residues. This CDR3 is CASSFVTIGREDTQYF. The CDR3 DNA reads TGTGCCAGCAGCTTCGTCACTATCGGACGGGAAGATACGCAGTATTTT.

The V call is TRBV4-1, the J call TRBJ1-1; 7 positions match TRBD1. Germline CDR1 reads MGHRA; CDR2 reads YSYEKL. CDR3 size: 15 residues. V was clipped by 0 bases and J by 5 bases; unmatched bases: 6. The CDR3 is CASSQETGVATEAFF. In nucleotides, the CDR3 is TGCGCCAGCAGCCAAGAAACAGGGGTCGCGACTGAAGCTTTCTTT.

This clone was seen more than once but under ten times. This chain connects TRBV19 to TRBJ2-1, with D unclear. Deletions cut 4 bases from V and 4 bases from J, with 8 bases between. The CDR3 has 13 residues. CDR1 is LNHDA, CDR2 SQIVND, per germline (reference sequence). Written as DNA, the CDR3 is TGTGCCAGTAGTAACACCCCATACAATGAGCAGTTCTTC. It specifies CASSNTPYNEQFF. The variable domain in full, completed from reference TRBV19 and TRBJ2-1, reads DGGITQSPKYLFRKEGQNVTLSCEQNLNHDAMYWYRQDPGQGLRLIYYSQIVNDFQKGDIAEGYSVSREKKESFPLTVTSAQKNPTAFYLCASSNTPYNEQFFGPGTRLTVL.

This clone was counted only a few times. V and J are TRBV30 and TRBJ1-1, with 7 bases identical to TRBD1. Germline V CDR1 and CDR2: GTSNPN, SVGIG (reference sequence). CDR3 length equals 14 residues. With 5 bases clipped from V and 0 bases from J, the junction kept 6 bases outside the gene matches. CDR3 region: CAWANGQVNTEAFF. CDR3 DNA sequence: TGTGCCTGGGCAAACGGACAGGTGAACACTGAAGCTTTCTTT.

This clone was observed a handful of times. The CDR3 loop reads CASSYGRGPQEAQHF. Here the CDR3 DNA reads TGTGCCAGCAGTTACGGCAGGGGCCCCCAAGAGGCCCAGCATTTT. J is TRBJ1-5 and V is TRBV6-5, with a weak D call TRBD1 (6 bases). Germline CDR1 MNHEY, CDR2 SVGAGI. The CDR3 sequence is 15 residues long. Trimming took off 2 bases at V and 11 bases at J, with 19 bases between the two ends.

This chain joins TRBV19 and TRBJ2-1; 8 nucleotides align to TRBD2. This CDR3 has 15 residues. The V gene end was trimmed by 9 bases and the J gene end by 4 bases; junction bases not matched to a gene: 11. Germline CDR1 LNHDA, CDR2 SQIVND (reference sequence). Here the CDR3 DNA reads TGTGCCAGCACCGGGGGAGCGGGAGTTTACAATGAGCAGTTCTTC. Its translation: CASTGGAGVYNEQFF.

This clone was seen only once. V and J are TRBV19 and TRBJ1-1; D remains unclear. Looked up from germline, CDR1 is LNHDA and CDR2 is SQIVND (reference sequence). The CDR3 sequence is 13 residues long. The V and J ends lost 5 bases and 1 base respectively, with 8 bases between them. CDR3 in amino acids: CASSRNGNTEAFF. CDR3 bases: TGTGCCAGTAGTCGAAACGGGAACACTGAAGCTTTCTTT. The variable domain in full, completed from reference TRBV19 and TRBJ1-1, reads DGGITQSPKYLFRKEGQNVTLSCEQNLNHDAMYWYRQDPGQGLRLIYYSQIVNDFQKGDIAEGYSVSREKKESFPLTVTSAQKNPTAFYLCASSRNGNTEAFFGQGTRLTVV.

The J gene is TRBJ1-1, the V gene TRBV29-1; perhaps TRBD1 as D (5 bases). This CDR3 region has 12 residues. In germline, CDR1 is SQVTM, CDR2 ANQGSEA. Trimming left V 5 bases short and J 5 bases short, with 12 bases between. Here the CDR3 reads CSVHGGGTEAFF. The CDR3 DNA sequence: TGCAGCGTTCACGGGGGGGGAACTGAAGCTTTCTTT.

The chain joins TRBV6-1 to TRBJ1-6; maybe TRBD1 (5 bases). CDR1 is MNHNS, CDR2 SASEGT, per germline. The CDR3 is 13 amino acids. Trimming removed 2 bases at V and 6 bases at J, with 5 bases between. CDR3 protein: CASSEQGNSPLHF. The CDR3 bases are TGTGCCAGCAGTGAACAGGGTAATTCACCCCTCCACTTT.

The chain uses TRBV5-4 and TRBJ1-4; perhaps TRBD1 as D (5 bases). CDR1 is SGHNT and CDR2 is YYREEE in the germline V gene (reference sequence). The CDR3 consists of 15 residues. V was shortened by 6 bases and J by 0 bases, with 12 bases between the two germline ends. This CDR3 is CASTAEGATNEKLFF. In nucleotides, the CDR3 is TGTGCCAGCACCGCCGAAGGGGCAACTAATGAAAAACTGTTTTTT.

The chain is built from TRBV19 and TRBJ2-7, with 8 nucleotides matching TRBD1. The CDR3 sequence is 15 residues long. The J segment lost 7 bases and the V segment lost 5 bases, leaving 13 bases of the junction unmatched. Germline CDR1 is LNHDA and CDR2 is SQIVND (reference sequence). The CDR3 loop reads CASSPTDRAILEQYF. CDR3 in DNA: TGTGCCAGTAGTCCTACGGACAGGGCAATCCTAGAGCAGTACTTC.

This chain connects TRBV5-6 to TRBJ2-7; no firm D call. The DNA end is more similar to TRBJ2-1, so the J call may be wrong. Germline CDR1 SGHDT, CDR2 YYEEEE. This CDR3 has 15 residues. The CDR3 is CASSSQYKEDNEQFF. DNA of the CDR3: TGTGCCAGCAGCTCCCAGTATAAAGAGGACAATGAGCAGTTCTTC.

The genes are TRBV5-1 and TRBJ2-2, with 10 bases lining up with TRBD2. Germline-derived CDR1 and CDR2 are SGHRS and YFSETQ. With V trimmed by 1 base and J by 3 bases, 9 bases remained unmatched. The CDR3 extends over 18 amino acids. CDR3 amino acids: CASSLSASGSLDTGELFF. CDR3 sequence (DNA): TGCGCCAGCAGCTTGTCGGCTAGCGGGAGCCTTGACACCGGGGAGCTGTTTTTT.

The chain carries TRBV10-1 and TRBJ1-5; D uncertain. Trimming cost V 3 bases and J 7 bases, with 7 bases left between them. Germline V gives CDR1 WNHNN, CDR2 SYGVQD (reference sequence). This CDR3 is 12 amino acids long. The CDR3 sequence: CASSDGLQPQHF. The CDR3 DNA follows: TGCGCCAGCAGTGATGGCTTGCAGCCCCAGCATTTT.

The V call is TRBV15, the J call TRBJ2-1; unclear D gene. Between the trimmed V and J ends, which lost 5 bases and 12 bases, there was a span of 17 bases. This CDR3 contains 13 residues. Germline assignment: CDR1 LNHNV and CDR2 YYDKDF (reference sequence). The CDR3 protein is CATSPPRVAGQFF. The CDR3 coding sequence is TGTGCCACCAGCCCTCCTCGGGTGGCCGGGCAGTTCTTC.

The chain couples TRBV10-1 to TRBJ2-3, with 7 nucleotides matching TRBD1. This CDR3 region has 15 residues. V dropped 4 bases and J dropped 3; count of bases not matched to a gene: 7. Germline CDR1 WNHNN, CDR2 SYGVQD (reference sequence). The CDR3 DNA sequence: TGCGCCAGCAGTGTAACGGGACAGAGGACAGATACGCAGTATTTT. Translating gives CASSVTGQRTDTQYF.

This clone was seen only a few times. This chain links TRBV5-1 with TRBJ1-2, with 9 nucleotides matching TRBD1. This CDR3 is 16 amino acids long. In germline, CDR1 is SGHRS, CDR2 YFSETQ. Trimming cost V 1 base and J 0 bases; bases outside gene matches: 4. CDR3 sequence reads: CASSLFGTGSNYGYTF. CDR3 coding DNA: TGCGCCAGCAGCTTGTTCGGGACAGGGTCTAACTATGGCTACACCTTC.